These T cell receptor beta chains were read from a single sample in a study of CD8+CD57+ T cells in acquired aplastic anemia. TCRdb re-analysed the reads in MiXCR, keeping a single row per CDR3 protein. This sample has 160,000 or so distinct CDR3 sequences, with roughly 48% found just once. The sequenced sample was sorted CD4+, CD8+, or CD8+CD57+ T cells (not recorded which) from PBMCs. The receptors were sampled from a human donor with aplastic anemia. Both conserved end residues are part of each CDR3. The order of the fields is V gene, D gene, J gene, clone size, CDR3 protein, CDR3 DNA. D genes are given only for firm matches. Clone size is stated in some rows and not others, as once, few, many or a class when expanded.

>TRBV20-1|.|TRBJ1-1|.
CSTRGDKNTEAFF
TGCAGTACTAGGGGCGATAAGAACACTGAAGCTTTCTTT
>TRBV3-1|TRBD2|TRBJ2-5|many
CASSHPRGSGMAQYF
TGTGCCAGCAGCCACCCCCGGGGAAGCGGGATGGCCCAGTACTTC
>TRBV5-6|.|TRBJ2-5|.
CASSLSGRTQYF
TGTGCCAGCAGCTTATCAGGGAGGACCCAGTACTTC
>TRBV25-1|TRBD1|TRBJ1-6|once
CASTSGQGDNSPLHF
TGTGCCAGCACCTCGGGACAGGGGGACAATTCACCCCTCCACTTT
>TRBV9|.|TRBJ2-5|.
CASSVGRRIQYF
TGTGCCAGCAGCGTAGGGCGGCGAATTCAGTACTTC
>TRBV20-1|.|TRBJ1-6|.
CSARETGRESPLHF
TGCAGTGCTAGGGAGACAGGAAGGGAATCACCCCTCCACTTT
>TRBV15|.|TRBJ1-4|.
CATSALSGRNEKLFF
TGTGCCACCAGCGCCCTAAGCGGGAGGAATGAAAAACTGTTTTTT
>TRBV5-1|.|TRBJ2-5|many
CASSRRIPETQYF
TGCGCCAGCAGCCGCCGCATTCCAGAGACCCAGTACTTC
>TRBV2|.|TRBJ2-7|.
CASISGLGSYEQYF
TGTGCCAGCATCTCTGGGCTAGGCTCCTACGAGCAGTACTTC
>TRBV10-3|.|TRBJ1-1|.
CAISEGGTEAFF
TGTGCCATCAGTGAGGGGGGCACTGAAGCTTTCTTT
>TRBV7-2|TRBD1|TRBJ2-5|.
CASSPDRRETQYF
TGTGCCAGCAGCCCGGACAGGCGGGAGACCCAGTACTTC
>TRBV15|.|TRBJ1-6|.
CATSRDLGGSYNSPLHF
TGTGCCACCAGCAGAGATTTGGGGGGCTCCTATAATTCACCCCTCCACTTT
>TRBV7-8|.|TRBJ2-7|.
CASSLVGTLSSYEQYF
TGTGCCAGCAGCTTAGTTGGGACACTGAGCTCCTACGAGCAGTACTTC
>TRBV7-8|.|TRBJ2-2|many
CASSFNAGATGELFF
TGTGCCAGCAGCTTTAACGCGGGGGCAACCGGGGAGCTGTTTTTT
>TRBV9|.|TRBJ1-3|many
CASSTQTVNTIYF
TGTGCCAGCAGCACCCAGACAGTGAACACCATATATTTT
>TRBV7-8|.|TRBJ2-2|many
CASSLRGPTGELFF
TGTGCCAGCAGCTTACGGGGGCCCACCGGGGAGCTGTTTTTT
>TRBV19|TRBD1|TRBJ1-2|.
CASSPQPTGASYGYTF
TGTGCCAGTAGCCCCCAACCGACAGGGGCCAGCTATGGCTACACCTTC
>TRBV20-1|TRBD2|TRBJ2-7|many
CSARGASGGSLYEQYF
TGCAGTGCTAGGGGGGCAAGCGGGGGGTCATTGTACGAGCAGTACTTC
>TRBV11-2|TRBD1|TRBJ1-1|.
CASSSGQGTNTEAFF
TGTGCCAGCAGCTCCGGACAGGGAACGAACACTGAAGCTTTCTTT
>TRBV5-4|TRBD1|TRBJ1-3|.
CASSPGQGSGNTIYF
TGTGCCAGCAGCCCGGGACAGGGCTCTGGAAACACCATATATTTT
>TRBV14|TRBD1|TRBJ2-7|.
CASSQEPSGRDRRSYEQYF
TGTGCCAGCAGCCAAGAACCGTCCGGGCGGGACAGGAGATCCTACGAGCAGTACTTC
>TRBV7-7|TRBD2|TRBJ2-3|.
CASSQLAGSFTDTQYF
TGTGCCAGCAGCCAACTAGCGGGATCCTTCACAGATACGCAGTATTTT
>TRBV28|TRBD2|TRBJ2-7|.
CASNPGGSYEQYF
TGTGCCAGCAACCCCGGGGGGTCCTACGAGCAGTACTTC
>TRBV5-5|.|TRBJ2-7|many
CASSLTREAYEQYF
TGTGCCAGCAGCTTGACCAGGGAGGCCTACGAGCAGTACTTC
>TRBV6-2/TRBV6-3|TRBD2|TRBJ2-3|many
CASSYVAGGSTDTQYF
TGTGCCAGCAGTTACGTAGCGGGGGGGAGCACAGATACGCAGTATTTT
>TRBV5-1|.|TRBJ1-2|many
CASSAEQSNYGYTF
TGCGCCAGCAGCGCGGAACAGTCTAACTATGGCTACACCTTC
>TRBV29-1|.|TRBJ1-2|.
CSVYSSNYGYTF
TGCAGCGTGTACAGTTCTAACTATGGCTACACCTTC
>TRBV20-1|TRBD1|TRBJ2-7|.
CSVDPGQGFGYEQYF
TGCAGTGTCGATCCAGGACAGGGGTTTGGTTACGAGCAGTACTTC
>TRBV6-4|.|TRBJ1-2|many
CASSGGTNYGYTF
TGTGCCAGCAGTGGCGGGACGAACTATGGCTACACCTTC
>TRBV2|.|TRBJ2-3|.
CASNKGGAGRDTQYF
TGTGCCAGCAATAAGGGCGGGGCCGGCAGAGATACGCAGTATTTT
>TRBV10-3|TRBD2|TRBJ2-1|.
CAIRVTSSNNEQFF
TGTGCCATCAGGGTGACTAGCAGTAACAATGAGCAGTTCTTC
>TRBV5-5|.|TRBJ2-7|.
CASSLEGPAWEQYF
TGTGCCAGCAGCTTGGAGGGACCGGCGTGGGAGCAGTACTTC
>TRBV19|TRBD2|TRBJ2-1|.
CASSIGTSGNEQFF
TGTGCCAGTAGTATAGGGACTAGCGGCAATGAGCAGTTCTTC